This T cell receptor beta chain was profiled in a study of blood T cells in healthy people across ages. Through a sample-barcoded 5' primer and a J-beta primer mix, a second PCR was run for 7 to 11 cycles. TCRdb analysed the 5' RACE reads with MiXCR anew, one entry per CDR3 protein. The data hold roughly 2 million distinct CDR3 sequences, with 49% observed a single time. What was sequenced was blood. The sequence derives from a woman aged 40 to 50 in good health.

The CDR3, as DNA: TGTGCCAGCAGCCAAGCCAGGGCCGCCTATAATTCACCCCTCCACTTT. Translated, it gives CASSQARAAYNSPLHF. This sequence joins TRBV14 and TRBJ1-6, with a weak D call TRBD1 (5 bases). This CDR3 spans 16 amino acids. The germline V gene has CDR1 SGHDN and CDR2 FVKESK. V lost 1 base and J lost 2, with 9 bases in between.